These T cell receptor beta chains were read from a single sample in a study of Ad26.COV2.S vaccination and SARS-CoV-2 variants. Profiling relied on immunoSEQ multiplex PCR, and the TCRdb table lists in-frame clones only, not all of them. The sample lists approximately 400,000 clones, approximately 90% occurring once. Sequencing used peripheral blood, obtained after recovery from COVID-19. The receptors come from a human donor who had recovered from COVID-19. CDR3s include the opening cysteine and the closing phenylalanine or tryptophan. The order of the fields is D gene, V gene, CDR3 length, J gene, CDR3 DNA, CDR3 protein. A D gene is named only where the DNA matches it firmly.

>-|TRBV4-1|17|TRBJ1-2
TGCGCCAGCAGCCAAGATCACCTCACCTCCCGGGTAAACGGCTACACCTTC
CASSQDHLTSRVNGYTF
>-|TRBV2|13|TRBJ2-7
TGTGCCAGCCTAGACTTTTCCTCCTACGAGCAGTACTTC
CASLDFSSYEQYF
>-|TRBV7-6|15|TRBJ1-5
TGTGCCAGCAGCCTCAATCGAGGTTCGGATCAGCCCCAGCATTTT
CASSLNRGSDQPQHF
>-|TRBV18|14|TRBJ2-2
TGTGCCAGCTCACCGACAGAATACACCGGGGAGCTGTTTTTT
CASSPTEYTGELFF
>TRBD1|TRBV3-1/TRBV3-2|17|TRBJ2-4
TGTGCCAGCAGCCCATACAGGGGCCCGGGGTCAAAAAACATTCAGTACTTC
CASSPYRGPGSKNIQYF
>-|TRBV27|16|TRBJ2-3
TGTGCCAGCAGTACCTACCTCGGAACTAGCACAGATACGCAGTATTTT
CASSTYLGTSTDTQYF
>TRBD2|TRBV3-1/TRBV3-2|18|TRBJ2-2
TGTGCCAGCAGCCGACAGACTAGCGGGGGGACGAACACCGGGGAGCTGTTTTTT
CASSRQTSGGTNTGELFF
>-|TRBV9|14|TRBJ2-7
TGTGCCAGCAGCGCCGGGGGTACCTCCTACGAGCAGTACTTC
CASSAGGTSYEQYF
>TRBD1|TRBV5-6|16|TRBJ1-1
TGTGCCAGCAGCTACCGGACAGGGGGCTGGAACACTGAAGCTTTCTTT
CASSYRTGGWNTEAFF
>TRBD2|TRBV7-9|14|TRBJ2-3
TGTGCCAGCAGCCCTCGACTAGCGGGTGATACGCAGTATTTT
CASSPRLAGDTQYF
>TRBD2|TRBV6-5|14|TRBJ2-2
TGTGCCAGCAGTCATCTAGCGGGGGGCGGGGAGCTGTTTTTT
CASSHLAGGGELFF
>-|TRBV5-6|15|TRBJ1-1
TGTGCCAGCAGCTTAAGGGGAGCCAGCGTCACTGAAGCTTTCTTT
CASSLRGASVTEAFF
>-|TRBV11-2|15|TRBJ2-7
TGTGCCAGCAGCCCATTTAGAGCAGGGAAATACGAGCAGTACTTC
CASSPFRAGKYEQYF
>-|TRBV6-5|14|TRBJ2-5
TGTGCCAGCAGTTACGTTGGCATCCAAGAGACCCAGTACTTC
CASSYVGIQETQYF
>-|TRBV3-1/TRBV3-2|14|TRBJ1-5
TGTGCCAGCAGCCAAGGGTCAGGGAATCAGCCCCAGCATTTT
CASSQGSGNQPQHF
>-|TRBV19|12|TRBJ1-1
TGTGCCAGTAGTATCAGACCGGGTGAAGCTTTCTTT
CASSIRPGEAFF
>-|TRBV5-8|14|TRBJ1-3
TGTGCCAGCAGCTTGAGGGGCTCTGGAAACACCATATATTTT
CASSLRGSGNTIYF
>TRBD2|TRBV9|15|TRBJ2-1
TGTGCCAGCAGCGAATCGGGGGGGCCGTTGAATGAGCAGTTCTTC
CASSESGGPLNEQFF
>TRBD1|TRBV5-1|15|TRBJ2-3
TGCGCCAGCTCTTACAGGGGGCGCGGTACAGATACGCAGTATTTT
CASSYRGRGTDTQYF
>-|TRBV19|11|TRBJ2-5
TGTGCCAGTAGTATCCAAGAGACCCAGTACTTC
CASSIQETQYF
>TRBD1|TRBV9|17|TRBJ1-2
TGTGCCAGCAGCGTTTTTCCGGGACAGGGGGCCGTCTATGGCTACACCTTC
CASSVFPGQGAVYGYTF
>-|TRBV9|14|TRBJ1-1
TGTGCCAGCAGCGTAGGAGGGATGAACACTGAAGCTTTCTTT
CASSVGGMNTEAFF